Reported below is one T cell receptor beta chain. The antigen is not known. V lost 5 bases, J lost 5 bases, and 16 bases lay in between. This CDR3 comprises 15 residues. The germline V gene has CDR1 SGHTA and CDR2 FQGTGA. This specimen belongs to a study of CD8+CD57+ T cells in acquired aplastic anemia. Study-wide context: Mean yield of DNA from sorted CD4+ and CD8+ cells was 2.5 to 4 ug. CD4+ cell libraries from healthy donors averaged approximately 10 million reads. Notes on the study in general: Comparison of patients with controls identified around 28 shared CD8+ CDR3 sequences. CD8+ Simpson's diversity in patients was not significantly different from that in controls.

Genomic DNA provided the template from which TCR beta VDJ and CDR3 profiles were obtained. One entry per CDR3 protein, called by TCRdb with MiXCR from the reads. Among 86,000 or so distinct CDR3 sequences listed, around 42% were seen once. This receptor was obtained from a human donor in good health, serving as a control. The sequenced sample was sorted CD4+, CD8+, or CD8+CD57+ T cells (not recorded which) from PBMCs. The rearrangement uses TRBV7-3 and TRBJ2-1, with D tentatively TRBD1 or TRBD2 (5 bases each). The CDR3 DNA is TGTGCCAGCAGCCAGAGACCGGGGCCCAACAATGAGCAGTTCTTC. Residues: CASSQRPGPNNEQFF.